This entry describes one TCR beta chain. Its antigen is unidentified. The CDR3 consists of 14 residues. V shed 9 bases and J 4 bases; nucleotides not matched to a gene: 6. Germline V gives CDR1 LNHDA, CDR2 SQIVND (reference sequence). This specimen comes from a study of T cell responses to AZD1222 COVID-19 vaccine. The protocol was immunoSEQ multiplex PCR, while the TCRdb copy is restricted to in-frame clones and leaves out a portion. The table includes about 160,000 clones, approximately 92% detected once. Study-wide findings and caveats: Spike-specific TCR repertoires showed rising breadth and depth after two AZD1222 doses. The donor cohort was predominantly white British with a female majority, and clonal diversity may have been underestimated. Variant regions that are unmutated are reportedly the target of nearly half of spike-specific TCRs.

Sequenced material: peripheral blood, taken on day 0 of AZD1222 vaccination. The rearrangement uses TRBV19 and TRBJ1-3, with 10 bases lining up with TRBD1. This clonotype was sampled from an adult in good health. This CDR3 is CASTDRGLGNTIYF. The CDR3, as DNA: TGTGCCAGCACAGACAGGGGGCTAGGAAACACCATATATTTT.